This TCR beta chain originates from a study of T cell responses to AZD1222 COVID-19 vaccine. The length of the CDR3 is 15 residues. Trimming shortened V by 5 bases and J by 1 base, and 14 bases separated the two germline ends. Germline CDR1 SEHNR, CDR2 FQNEAQ (reference sequence). TCRdb's copy holds only in-frame clones and misses some; the assay was immunoSEQ multiplex PCR. The sample has about 99,000 clones, around 90% seen once. This sequence was found in an adult in good health. This chain links TRBV7-9 with TRBJ1-1, with D uncertain. The sequenced sample was peripheral blood, obtained on day 0 of AZD1222 vaccination. This CDR3 is CASSIPMGTNTEAFF. Here the CDR3 DNA reads TGTGCCAGCAGCATCCCCATGGGTACGAACACTGAAGCTTTCTTT.